Following are 10 T cell receptor beta chains from one sample sequenced in a study of blood T cells in healthy people across ages. The second PCR ran about 6 to 12 cycles with a sample-barcoded 5' primer and J-beta primers. TCRdb reprocessed the 5' RACE reads via MiXCR and lists one record per CDR3 protein. The repertoire includes roughly 800,000 distinct CDR3 sequences, 55% to 75% of them detected once, and about 20% sits in the top ten. What was sequenced was blood. All receptors derive from a man aged 25 to 40 in good health.

The V call is TRBV7-9, the J call TRBJ2-7, with 9 bases matching TRBD2. The CDR3 totals 15 residues. Germline-derived CDR1 and CDR2 are SEHNR and FQNEAQ (reference sequence). V was pared by 5 bases and J by 4 bases, with 9 bases of the junction left unmatched. The CDR3 region has the DNA TGTGCCAGCAGCCGAGGAGGGACTAGCATGTACGAGCAGTACTTC. Amino acids: CASSRGGTSMYEQYF.

The table lists this clonotype with a few counts. This rearrangement joins TRBV29-1 to TRBJ1-2; perhaps TRBD1 as D (6 bases). Germline V gives CDR1 SQVTM, CDR2 ANQGSEA. The CDR3 runs 14 residues. V lost 6 bases and J lost 5, with 19 bases in between. CDR3 region: CSVAQQGPGYGYTF. The CDR3 DNA sequence: TGCAGCGTAGCACAACAGGGCCCCGGGTATGGCTACACCTTC.

V is TRBV9 and J is TRBJ2-3, with no clear D. The germline gives CDR1 SGDLS, CDR2 YYNGEE. V was cut by 0 bases and J by 5 bases, with 7 bases left in between. This CDR3 is 13 amino acids long. CDR3 sequence reads: CASSVAGLDTQYF. CDR3 coding DNA: TGTGCCAGCAGCGTAGCAGGCCTAGATACGCAGTATTTT.

A remark on this clonotype: A read error may account for a junction end that differs from germline. The chain links TRBV20-1 to TRBJ2-5; 8 bases align to TRBD2. This CDR3 spans 16 amino acids. Germline assignment: CDR1 DFQATT and CDR2 SNEGSKA (reference sequence). Written as DNA, the CDR3 is TGCAGTGCTGGAGAAGGGACTAGTGTGGGTCAAGAGACCCAGTACTTC. Protein: CSAGEGTSVGQETQYF.

This sequence joins TRBV7-2 and TRBJ2-5; D uncertain. Germline loops: CDR1 SGHTA, CDR2 FQGNSA. The V end was cut by 5 bases, the J end by 0 bases, with 7 bases between. This CDR3 region has 13 residues. CDR3 DNA: TGTGCCAGCAGCCCCCTATACCAAGAGACCCAGTACTTC. Its protein is CASSPLYQETQYF.

The V gene is TRBV10-3, the J gene TRBJ2-3; tentative D call: TRBD1 (6 bases). The CDR3 length is 13 residues. The V end was cut by 6 bases, the J end by 6 bases, with 13 bases between. Germline CDR1 is ENHRY and CDR2 is SYGVKD. CDR3 region: CAIRRGQTDTQYF. In nucleotides, the CDR3 is TGTGCCATCAGACGGGGACAAACCGATACGCAGTATTTT.

On this clonotype itself: Mismatch with germline at one junction end may stem from a read error. CDR3 sequence (DNA): TGTACCAGCAGCCTCCCTGGTAGTGAAAAACTGTTTTTT. Translating gives CTSSLPGSEKLFF. The chain couples TRBV27 to TRBJ1-4; D call uncertain. CDR3 length equals 13 residues. The germline CDR1 and CDR2 sequences are MNHEY and SMNVEV (reference sequence). The variable domain in full, completed from reference TRBV27 and TRBJ1-4, reads EAQVTQNPRYLITVTGKKLTVTCSQNMNHEYMSWYRQDPGLGLRQIYYSMNVEVTDKGDVPEGYKVSRKEKRNFPLILESPSPNQTSLYFCTSSLPGSEKLFFGSGTQLSVL.

The chain is built from TRBV25-1 and TRBJ1-1; TRBD1 might be the D (5 bases). This CDR3 has 15 residues. Trimming left V 1 base short and J 6 bases short, with 15 bases between. CDR1 is MGHDK, CDR2 SYGVNS, per germline. The DNA of the CDR3 is TGTGCCAGCAGTGAATGGGGGGACGGGGGGGCTGAAGCTTTCTTT. The encoded protein is CASSEWGDGGAEAFF.

This chain links TRBV6-2 or TRBV6-3 with TRBJ2-5; D uncertain. The DNA matches TRBJ2-7 better at its end, which makes the J call doubtful. This CDR3 has 13 residues. Germline V gene sequence: CDR1 MNHEY, CDR2 SVGEGT. CDR3 in DNA: TGTGCCAGCACCCACGCGGATGACTACGAGCAGTACTTC. Translating it yields CASTHADDYEQYF.

To note about this clonotype: A much larger clone differs by one base, so this may be a read error. V and J are TRBV3-1 and TRBJ2-3, with D unclear. This CDR3 contains 11 residues. Looked up from germline, CDR1 is LGHDT and CDR2 is YNNKEL (reference sequence). CDR3: CVSRQTDTQYF. In DNA form, the CDR3 reads TGTGTCAGTCGGCAAACAGATACGCAGTATTTT.